The present TCR beta chain was sequenced within a study of cytomegalovirus exposure and HLA in healthy donors. Overall study findings and caveats: It was approximately 150 TCR beta chains that were listed as cytomegalovirus-associated. Subsequent analysis revealed that first-cohort TCR clusters tended to co-occur in the 90 to 150 validation repertoires.

Germline-derived CDR1 and CDR2 are MGHRA and YSYEKL. The V segment lost 2 bases and the J segment 7 bases; nucleotides outside the gene matches: 3. This CDR3 is 14 amino acids long. Remarks on this clone: What it binds is unknown.

Method: immunoSEQ multiplex PCR; TCRdb's copy keeps in-frame clones and lacks some. The sample includes some 78,000 clones, 90% to 97% of them seen just once. Source material: PBMCs. This TCR derives from a man aged 18-30 years in good health and CMV-seropositive. The V gene is TRBV4-1, the J gene TRBJ2-2; 8 bases fit TRBD1. The CDR3 reads CASSQMDRDGELFF. The CDR3, as DNA: TGCGCCAGCAGCCAAATGGACAGGGACGGGGAGCTGTTTTTT.